This T cell receptor (beta chain) was sequenced for a study of spatial heterogeneity in lung cancer. Study-level information: Detected sequences consistently included more beta-chain ones than alpha-chain ones. Study conclusions and caveats: Counts that tracked tumor mutation counts were those of expanded intratumoral alpha and beta TCRs.

Remarks on this clonotype: What it binds is unknown.

Documented time point: sample taken at primary tumor resection. Every cDNA TCR molecule received its own unique molecular identifier. One entry per CDR3 protein results from TCRdb running MiXCR on the 5' RACE reads. The profile shows 8,000 to 10,000 distinct CDR3 sequences, 8.7% of them singletons. Trimming took off 1 base at V and 6 bases at J, with 16 bases between the two ends. Germline CDR1 MGHRA, CDR2 YSYEKL. The CDR3 consists of 15 residues. This TCR came from a female donor with early-stage non-small cell lung cancer. The chain combines TRBV4-1 with TRBJ2-7; tentatively, D is TRBD1 (5 bases). The sample here was lung tumor tissue, taken at surgery. The CDR3 coding sequence is TGCGCCAGCAGCCAAGTTGGGGCCACAAACTCCGAGCAGTACTTC. This codes for CASSQVGATNSEQYF.